Detailed here is one TCR beta chain. Antigen specificity is unknown. Data came from immunoSEQ multiplex PCR; TCRdb stores just in-frame clones and leaves some out. The sample records approximately 980,000 clones, 76% being singletons. Caucasian adults living in Nashville, Tennessee, provided all samples. A CD45RA-negative memory subset and a CD45RA+ naive subset were separated from the CD4+ cells. The germline CDR1 and CDR2 sequences are LNHDA and SQIVND (reference sequence). The ends were cut back, 5 bases at V and 8 bases at J, with 13 bases in the middle. The CDR3 is 12 residues long. This sample was included in a study of shared clonotypes between healthy human individuals. Study conclusions and caveats: There were few donors, and this limited the genetic and exposure-history diversity represented. Rarefaction demonstrated incomplete sorted-subset sequencing despite large depth.

This chain joins TRBV19 and TRBJ2-7; D might be TRBD2 (6 bases). The sequencing sample was made of memory CD4+ T cells sorted from blood. As for subset: CD45RA-negative fraction. The receptor's source is a man aged 18-30 years in good health. In nucleotides, the CDR3 is TGTGCCAGTAGTCCGGCGGGAAGAAAGCAGTACTTC. This translates into CASSPAGRKQYF.